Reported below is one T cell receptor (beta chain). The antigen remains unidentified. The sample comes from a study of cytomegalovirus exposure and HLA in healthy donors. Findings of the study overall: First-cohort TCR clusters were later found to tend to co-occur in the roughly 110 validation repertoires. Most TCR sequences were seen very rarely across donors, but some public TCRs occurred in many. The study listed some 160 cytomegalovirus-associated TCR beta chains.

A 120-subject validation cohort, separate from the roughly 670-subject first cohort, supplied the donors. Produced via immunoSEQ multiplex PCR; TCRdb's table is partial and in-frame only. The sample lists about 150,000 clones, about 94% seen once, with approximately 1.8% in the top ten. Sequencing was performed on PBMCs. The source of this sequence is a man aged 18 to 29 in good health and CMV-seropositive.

CDR3 protein: CAGLGSQETQYF. The CDR3 DNA is TGTGCAGGGTTAGGGAGCCAAGAGACCCAGTACTTC. The J gene is TRBJ2-5, the V gene TRBV2; D may be TRBD2 (5 bases). The germline V gene encodes CDR1 SNHLY and CDR2 FYNNEI. CDR3 length: 12 residues.